A single sample is the source of the 31 T cell receptor beta chains below, sequenced in a study of CD8+ T cells in alopecia areata. Sequencing relied on a cDNA template that was reverse transcribed from extracted RNA. The data were produced by immunoSEQ multiplex PCR, yet TCRdb's version contains in-frame clones alone and is incomplete. The sample includes about 120,000 clones, none of them occurring once. The sequencing input was lesional skin. These receptor sequences come from a C3H/HeJ mouse with alopecia areata. MHC haplotype of the mouse line: H2-k.

Of note for this clone: Gene names are mouse gene names. Read sequence stops 4 residues before the CDR3 end, and the germline J gene provides the missing end. V and J are TRBV13-3 and TRBJ1-2, with D unresolved. The CDR3 has 13 residues. V lost 2 bases and J lost 2, with 7 bases in between. CDR1 NNHDY and CDR2 SYVADS come from the germline V gene. CDR3 protein: CASSDRPNSDYTF. CDR3 DNA (partial): TGTGCCAGCAGTGACAGGCCTAACTCC.

This clone came up a few times. Gene names follow the mouse nomenclature. The read terminates 4 residues ahead of where the CDR3 ends, so the germline J gene completes it. The rearrangement joins TRBV5 to TRBJ2-2; 7 bases fit TRBD1. CDR1 and CDR2 from the germline V gene are LGHNA and YNLKQL (reference sequence). The CDR3 contains 15 residues. V lost 4 bases, J lost 1 base, and 3 bases stayed unmatched. Incomplete CDR3 DNA: TGTGCCAGCAGCCCCCGGACAGGAAACACCGGG. Its protein is CASSPRTGNTG. The whole CDR3 is CASSPRTGNTGQLYF.

This clone was counted between two and nine times. The listed genes are named as in mouse. The read is 4 residues too short to cover the CDR3 end, so that end is filled in from the germline J gene. V is TRBV1 and J is TRBJ2-1; 7 nucleotides match TRBD1. The V gene's germline CDR1 is NSQYPW and CDR2 LRSPGD (reference sequence). V lost 3 bases to trimming and J lost 1 base; unmatched junction nucleotides: 3. There are 15 residues in the CDR3. CDR3 DNA, as far as it was read: TGCACCTGCAGTGCCCTCAGGGGGAACTATGCT. Residues: CTCSALRGNYA. From start to end, the CDR3 is CTCSALRGNYAEQFF.

In regard to this clone: The listed TCRdb protein conflicts with the DNA translation at residue 11, and the protein shown is translated directly from the DNA. Gene names are mouse gene names. The read stops 3 residues short of the end of the CDR3; the missing end is completed from the germline J gene. The chain combines TRBV1 with TRBJ1-3, with D unresolved. Looked up from germline, CDR1 is NSQYPW and CDR2 is LRSPGD (reference sequence). V gave up 3 bases and J gave up 2 bases, with 8 bases separating them. This CDR3 region has 14 residues. This CDR3 reads CTCSAQLTGNTLYF. The sequenced part of the CDR3 DNA is TGCACCTGCAGTGCTCAGTTGACTGGAAATACG.

A remark on this clone: At residue 12, the DNA translation does not agree with TCRdb's protein; the protein displayed here is the one encoded by the DNA. All gene names here are mouse names. The read ends 3 residues shy of where the CDR3 ends; the end is completed using the germline J gene. V is TRBV19 and J is TRBJ1-3; D remains ambiguous. Germline V gives CDR1 FNHDT, CDR2 SITEND (reference sequence). The V end lost 1 base, the J end lost 0 bases, and 8 bases lay between the germline ends. The CDR3 length is 15 residues. The DNA read from the CDR3 is TGTGCCAGCAGTATAACACAGCATTCTGGAAATACG. Its protein is CASSITQHSGNT. The full-length CDR3 reads as CASSITQHSGNTLYF.

As for this clone: Here the gene names and germline are mouse. The read gets to within 4 residues of the CDR3 end, and the germline J gene fills in the rest. The genes are TRBV1 and TRBJ2-5; the match to TRBD2 covers 8 bases. The CDR3 runs to 16 residues. The germline gives CDR1 NSQYPW, CDR2 LRSPGD (reference sequence). V lost 0 bases, J lost 2 bases, and 4 bases stayed unmatched. CDR3 bases read: TGCACCTGCAGTGCAGAGAGGGGGGGGCGCCAAGAC. It yields the protein CTCSAERGGRQD. The CDR3, in full, reads CTCSAERGGRQDTQYF.

Points on this clone: Gene and germline names: mouse. The DNA ends 4 residues before the CDR3 does, and the rest of the CDR3 is filled in from the germline J gene. The chain recombines TRBV16 with TRBJ1-1; no clear D gene. The CDR3 runs to 14 residues. The ends were cut back, 0 bases at V and 1 base at J, with 6 bases in the middle. CDR1 and CDR2 from the germline V gene are SGHSA and FRNQAP. The sequenced CDR3 bases are TGTGCAAGCAGCTTAGATAACAAAAACACA. This gives the protein CASSLDNKNT. Given in full, the CDR3 is CASSLDNKNTEVFF.

As for this clone: Mouse gene names and germline throughout. The read ends 4 residues before the CDR3 terminus; that terminus is restored from the germline J gene. The chain has TRBV16 and TRBJ2-1; tentative D call: TRBD1 (5 bases). Per the germline V gene, CDR1 is SGHSA and CDR2 is FRNQAP. V gave up 2 bases and J gave up 5 bases, with 13 bases separating them. The CDR3 length is 15 residues. The covered CDR3 bases are TGTGCAAGCAGCTTATGGCAGGGAGTGAATGCT. Amino acids: CASSLWQGVNA. The complete CDR3 reads CASSLWQGVNAEQFF. Full variable domain (remainder filled in from reference TRBV16 and TRBJ2-1): NAGVIQTPRHKVTGKGQEATLWCEPISGHSAVFWYRQTIVQGLEFLTYFRNQAPIDDSGMPKERFSAQMPNQSHSTLKIQSTQPQDSAVYLCASSLWQGVNAEQFFGPGTRLTVL.

This clone was seen more than once but under ten times. Mouse names are used for the genes. The read halts 4 residues ahead of the CDR3 end, with the missing end drawn from the germline J gene. The chain joins TRBV17 to TRBJ2-1; 7 bases are shared with TRBD1. The CDR3 totals 14 residues. The J segment lost 6 bases and the V segment lost 3 bases, leaving 5 bases of the junction unmatched. Germline assignment: CDR1 MNHDT and CDR2 YYDKIL. CDR3 bases read: TGTGCTAGCAGTAGGCGACAGGGAGGTGCT. Translation gives CASSRRQGGA. The complete CDR3 reads CASSRRQGGAEQFF.

A remark on this clone: The gene symbols are mouse symbols. Read coverage stops 4 residues before the CDR3 terminus; the germline J gene supplies the remainder. The rearrangement uses TRBV1 and TRBJ1-4; weak D call: TRBD1 (6 bases). The CDR3 totals 14 residues. The germline CDR1 and CDR2 sequences are NSQYPW and LRSPGD (reference sequence). The V and J ends lost 7 bases and 3 bases respectively, with 12 bases between them. The CDR3 is CTCKAGTPNERLFF. CDR3 DNA, as far as it was read: TGCACCTGCAAGGCTGGGACACCCAACGAA.

The sample holds many counts of this clone. Genes and germline are mouse. The CDR3 spells CASSGGQGNTEVFF. The CDR3 bases that were read are TGTGCCAGCAGTGGGGGACAGGGAAACACA. This sequence joins TRBV13-1 and TRBJ1-1; 9 nucleotides agree with TRBD1. The DNA ends 4 residues before the CDR3 does, and the rest of the CDR3 is filled in from the germline J gene. The V and J ends lost 3 bases and 1 base, in that order; junction bases with no gene match: 1. This CDR3 comprises 14 residues. Germline V lookup: CDR1 NSHNY, CDR2 SYGAGN.

This clone was counted only a few times. All gene names here are mouse names. The CDR3 extends 4 residues past the end of the read, so its final part is completed from the germline J gene. The chain couples TRBV31 to TRBJ2-5, with 7 bases lining up with TRBD2. Germline V lookup: CDR1 GKSSPN, CDR2 SITVG. With 3 bases clipped from V and 0 bases from J, the junction kept 3 bases outside the gene matches. The CDR3 spans 14 residues. The CDR3 here is CAWSPTGNQDTQYF. The CDR3 bases that were read are TGTGCCTGGAGCCCGACTGGGAACCAAGAC.

This clone was picked up a small number of times. Genes here carry mouse names. The read terminates 4 residues ahead of where the CDR3 ends, so the germline J gene completes it. The genes are TRBV19 and TRBJ2-7; D perhaps matches TRBD1 (5 bases). This CDR3 spans 14 amino acids. Germline values: CDR1 FNHDT, CDR2 SITEND (reference sequence). This CDR3 reads CASSIRAGPYEQYF. The CDR3 bases that were read are TGTGCCAGCAGTATACGGGCAGGGCCGTAT.

The sample holds many counts of this clone. Mouse germline and gene names are used. The read comes to an end 4 residues before the CDR3 does, leaving the germline J gene to fill in the end. The chain links TRBV13-3 to TRBJ2-1, with D unresolved. CDR1 NNHDY and CDR2 SYVADS come from the germline V gene. The CDR3 is made up of 13 amino acids. The V end lost 0 bases, the J end lost 5 bases, and 6 bases lay between the germline ends. CDR3 amino acids: CASSDGRNAEQFF. The CDR3 DNA, read in part, is TGTGCCAGCAGTGATGGCAGAAATGCT.

Only a few counts were recorded for this clone. The gene symbols are mouse symbols. CDR3 loop: CASSIPGEAETLYF. CDR3 bases read: TGTGCCAGCAGTATCCCAGGGGAAGCAGAA. The chain recombines TRBV19 with TRBJ2-3, with D tentatively TRBD1 (6 bases). Read sequence stops 4 residues before the CDR3 end, and the germline J gene provides the missing end. The V end lost 2 bases, the J end lost 3 bases, and 10 bases lay between the germline ends. CDR3 length equals 14 residues. CDR1 FNHDT and CDR2 SITEND come from the germline V gene (reference sequence).

With respect to this clone: Gene names follow the mouse nomenclature. With the read ending 4 residues before the CDR3 end, the germline J gene is used to fill in that end. The chain recombines TRBV19 with TRBJ2-1, with D possibly being TRBD1 (6 bases). The CDR3 sequence is 16 residues long. Germline CDR1 FNHDT, CDR2 SITEND (reference sequence). V lost 6 bases, J lost 0 bases, and 16 bases lay in between. Here the CDR3 reads CASTSGTSYNYAEQFF. The part of the CDR3 DNA that was read is TGTGCCAGCACCTCCGGGACATCTTATAACTATGCT. The whole variable domain, remainder taken from reference TRBV19 and TRBJ2-1, is GGIITQTPKFLIGQEGQKLTLKCQQNFNHDTMYWYRQDSGKGLRLIYYSITENDLQKGDLSEGYDASREKKSSFSLTVTSAQKNEMAVFLCASTSGTSYNYAEQFFGPGTRLTVL.

Turning to this clone: Gene names refer to mouse genes. Read data end 4 residues before the CDR3 end; the end is taken from the germline J gene. The chain uses TRBV13-3 and TRBJ2-1; tentatively, D is TRBD1 (5 bases). CDR3 length equals 14 residues. CDR1 is NNHDY and CDR2 is SYVADS in the germline V gene. The V gene lost 2 bases and the J gene lost 6 bases, with 12 bases spanning the gap. Incomplete CDR3 DNA: TGTGCCAGCAGTGAAATAGGGGTTGGTGCT. Translation: CASSEIGVGA. The full CDR3 sequence reads CASSEIGVGAEQFF.

Points on this clone: The genes and germline here are from mouse. The CDR3 end falls 4 residues outside the read, so it is completed with the germline J gene. The chain links TRBV19 to TRBJ1-2; the D gene is possibly TRBD1 (6 bases). Germline assignment: CDR1 FNHDT and CDR2 SITEND (reference sequence). V shed 0 bases and J shed 2 bases, with 8 bases lying between them. The CDR3 is 14 amino acids. The CDR3: CASSIEGGNSDYTF. CDR3 bases read: TGTGCCAGCAGTATAGAGGGGGGGAACTCC.

This clone was seen at least ten times. The listed genes are named as in mouse. Read coverage stops 4 residues before the CDR3 terminus; the germline J gene supplies the remainder. This rearrangement joins TRBV13-3 to TRBJ2-1; a weak D match, TRBD1 (6 bases). From germline, CDR1 is NNHDY and CDR2 SYVADS. V dropped 2 bases and J dropped 4 bases, with 10 bases sitting between them. The CDR3 runs to 14 residues. The part of the CDR3 DNA that was read is TGTGCCAGCAGTGAGACAGGATCTTATGCT. This sequence encodes CASSETGSYA. The complete CDR3 protein is CASSETGSYAEQFF.

This clone came up many times. Gene names and germline match the mouse. The read falls 4 residues short of the CDR3 end, and the missing part is taken from the germline J gene. The chain employs TRBV1 and TRBJ2-1; 7 nucleotides agree with TRBD1. Unmatched junction bases numbered 4, after V lost 2 bases and J lost 3 bases. The CDR3 is 15 amino acids. CDR1 is NSQYPW and CDR2 is LRSPGD in the germline V gene (reference sequence). The CDR3 DNA, read in part, is TGCACCTGCAGTGCATCAGACAGGGTCTATGCT. Translated, it gives CTCSASDRVYA. In full, the CDR3 reads CTCSASDRVYAEQFF.

This clone was recorded at least ten times. The listed genes are named as in mouse. Coverage ceases 4 residues before the CDR3 finishes, and the germline J gene fills in the end. This sample also contains other DNA sequences that code for the same CDR3. This chain uses TRBV19 with TRBJ2-1; 8 bases are shared with TRBD2. The V gene's germline CDR1 is FNHDT and CDR2 SITEND (reference sequence). CDR3 length: 13 residues. The V gene end was trimmed by 2 bases and the J gene end by 6 bases; junction bases not matched to a gene: 1. The chain's CDR3 is CASSMGGRAEQFF. Incomplete CDR3 DNA: TGTGCCAGCAGTATGGGGGGGCGTGCT.

This clone was detected a few times. Gene names denote mouse genes. The read terminates 4 residues ahead of where the CDR3 ends, so the germline J gene completes it. The gene calls are TRBV20 and TRBJ2-1; D possibly corresponds to TRBD1 (6 bases). The V end lost 2 bases, the J end lost 0 bases, and 8 bases lay between the germline ends. Germline V gene sequence: CDR1 GFQATS, CDR2 STVNSAI. The CDR3 totals 14 residues. CDR3 residues: CGARTGHNYAEQFF. The sequenced part of the CDR3 DNA is TGTGGTGCTAGGACAGGGCATAACTATGCT.

A word on this clone: Each gene name is a mouse one. Different DNA sequences within this sample yield the same CDR3. The CDR3 spells CASSERQGSAETLYF. Partial CDR3 DNA: TGTGCCAGCAGTGAGAGACAGGGCAGTGCAGAA. The V and J genes are TRBV13-3 and TRBJ2-3, with TRBD1 matching over 7 bases. From the germline J gene comes the end of the CDR3, since the read stops 4 residues before it. CDR1 is NNHDY, CDR2 SYVADS, per germline. Losses at the gene ends were 2 bases for V and 0 bases for J; bases not matched to a gene: 3. The CDR3 runs to 15 residues.

This clone has more than one count but fewer than ten. Genes and germline come from the mouse. The CDR3 end lies 4 residues beyond the end of the read and is filled in from the germline J gene. This chain links TRBV13-2 with TRBJ2-4; TRBD2 matches at 10 bases. CDR1 is NNHNN and CDR2 is SYGAGS in the germline V gene (reference sequence). The CDR3 length is 16 residues. After removal of 0 bases from V and 2 bases from J, the junction contained 3 bases not matched to a gene. The CDR3 DNA, read in part, is TGTGCCAGCGGTGATGCTGGGGGGGCTGTTCAAAAC. Encoded protein: CASGDAGGAVQN. The full CDR3 reads CASGDAGGAVQNTLYF.

Worth noting for this clone: The gene symbols are mouse symbols. The observed sequence ends 4 residues before the CDR3 terminus, with the missing tail filled in from the germline J gene. The chain couples TRBV1 to TRBJ1-1, with D perhaps TRBD1 (6 bases). The ends were cut back, 2 bases at V and 2 bases at J, with 9 bases in the middle. The germline CDR1 and CDR2 sequences are NSQYPW and LRSPGD (reference sequence). The CDR3 has 14 amino acids. The DNA read from the CDR3 is TGCACCTGCAGTGCAACACAGGGTAACACA. Encoded protein: CTCSATQGNT. The complete CDR3 sequence is CTCSATQGNTEVFF.

Comment on this clone: Germline and genes: mouse. The read gets to within 4 residues of the CDR3 end, and the germline J gene fills in the rest. The chain recombines TRBV1 with TRBJ2-2; 8 bases are a match to TRBD2. Germline V gene sequence: CDR1 NSQYPW, CDR2 LRSPGD (reference sequence). This CDR3 region has 15 residues. With 5 bases clipped from V and 3 bases from J, the junction kept 5 bases outside the gene matches. The CDR3 bases that were read are TGCACCTGCAGTCGGGGGGGCGAGGACACCGGG. Translation: CTCSRGGEDTG. The whole CDR3 protein reads CTCSRGGEDTGQLYF.

Details on this clone: Gene names and germline match the mouse. The read terminates 4 residues ahead of where the CDR3 ends, so the germline J gene completes it. The V gene is TRBV19, the J gene TRBJ2-7; 10 bases agree with TRBD2. CDR1 is FNHDT, CDR2 SITEND, per germline (reference sequence). The CDR3 sequence is 15 residues long. The part of the CDR3 DNA that was read is TGTGCCAGCAGTATACGGACTGGGGGTGGTTAT. This translates into CASSIRTGGGY. In full, the CDR3 reads CASSIRTGGGYEQYF. The whole variable domain, remainder taken from reference TRBV19 and TRBJ2-7, is GGIITQTPKFLIGQEGQKLTLKCQQNFNHDTMYWYRQDSGKGLRLIYYSITENDLQKGDLSEGYDASREKKSSFSLTVTSAQKNEMAVFLCASSIRTGGGYEQYFGPGTRLTVL.

Comments on this clone: The genes are named according to mouse. With the read ending 4 residues before the CDR3 end, the germline J gene is used to fill in that end. This chain joins TRBV13-2 and TRBJ2-7; 11 bases match TRBD2. The CDR3 spans 17 residues. Germline lookup yields CDR1 NNHNN and CDR2 SYGAGS (reference sequence). The V gene end was trimmed by 0 bases and the J gene end by 0 bases; junction bases not matched to a gene: 5. CDR3 DNA (partial): TGTGCCAGCGGTGATGCGGGGGACTGGGGGAGCTCCTAT. It translates to CASGDAGDWGSSY. The whole CDR3 sequence is CASGDAGDWGSSYEQYF.

This clone appeared a few times. All gene names here are mouse names. Read sequence stops 4 residues before the CDR3 end, and the germline J gene provides the missing end. This rearrangement joins TRBV1 to TRBJ2-3, with a tentative D call TRBD2 (7 bases). The CDR3 has 14 residues. In germline, CDR1 is NSQYPW, CDR2 LRSPGD (reference sequence). Trimming stripped 4 bases from V and 3 bases from J, with 11 bases between. CDR3 region: CTCSGGAGAETLYF. The CDR3 bases that were read are TGCACCTGCAGTGGGGGGGCGGGAGCAGAA.

This clone appeared a few times. These gene names are mouse names. Coverage ceases 4 residues before the CDR3 finishes, and the germline J gene fills in the end. This chain joins TRBV1 and TRBJ2-7; 7 positions agree with TRBD2. The CDR3 extends over 14 amino acids. Germline-derived CDR1 and CDR2 are NSQYPW and LRSPGD (reference sequence). The V and J ends lost 7 bases and 0 bases, in that order; junction bases with no gene match: 6. The CDR3 sequence: CTCKGLRSSYEQYF. Incomplete CDR3 DNA: TGCACCTGCAAGGGACTGAGGAGCTCCTAT.

A few counts support this clone. Mouse gene names apply. The missing CDR3 end, 4 residues past where the read stops, is filled in from the germline J gene. The J gene is TRBJ1-2, the V gene TRBV19; 9 nucleotides line up with TRBD1. The CDR3 totals 14 residues. Germline V gene lookup returns CDR1 FNHDT and CDR2 SITEND (reference sequence). The junction had 5 bases not matched to a gene; V was cut back by 5 bases and J by 3 bases. The CDR3 protein is CASSTGQGYSDYTF. The part of the CDR3 DNA that was read is TGTGCCAGCAGCACTGGACAGGGGTACTCC.